This TCR beta chain was identified in a study of T cells in Graves' hyperthyroidism and ophthalmopathy. Findings and caveats of the study: By a 13 V-J model, ophthalmopathy was set apart from stable hyperthyroidism. Blood also carried most thyroid clonotypes expanded above 0.001. It was a median approximately 6 months before onset that the model predicted ophthalmopathy.

TCR beta CDR3 sequences were amplified from RNA transcripts. The primer set for the first-round RT-PCR of the TCR CDR3 was HTBI. TCRdb re-called the multiplex PCR reads through MiXCR, storing one row per CDR3 protein. The data contain about 570,000 distinct CDR3 sequences, around 42% of them singletons. Uncontrolled infection, other autoimmune disease, pregnancy or lactation barred patients from enrollment. The germline V gene encodes CDR1 DFQATT and CDR2 SNEGSKA (reference sequence). There are 9 residues in the CDR3. Trimming stripped 5 bases from V and 8 bases from J, with 6 bases between. This clonotype was seen more than once but under ten times. The target antigen is unknown.

The receptor's source is an adult woman with Graves' disease, either hyperthyroidism or ophthalmopathy (not recorded which). The material sequenced was peripheral blood or thyroid tissue (not recorded which). The chain employs TRBV20-1 and TRBJ1-2; D gene unclear. CDR3 DNA sequence: TGCAGTGCTGCGGACGGCTACACCTTC. Protein product: CSAADGYTF.